Below are 26 T cell receptor beta chains sequenced from a single sample in a study of shared clonotypes between healthy human individuals. Assay used: immunoSEQ multiplex PCR; TCRdb lists only in-frame clones, some missing. This sample has about 2.3 million clones, with 93% found just once. The source material was naive CD4+ T cells from PBMCs. The subset is: CD45RA+ positively selected. These receptors originate from a man aged 18 to 30 in good health. Some clones in this sample may be carry-over from other donors' samples.

The gene calls are TRBV18 and TRBJ2-7, with 9 bases that match TRBD2. CDR1 KGHSH and CDR2 LQKENI come from the germline V gene. V gave up 3 bases and J gave up 1 base; unmatched junction bases: 13. This CDR3 has 18 residues. The CDR3 spells CASSPIPRRGGLSYEQYF. In nucleotides, the CDR3 is TGTGCCAGCTCACCTATACCCCGGCGGGGGGGGCTGTCCTACGAGCAGTACTTC.

J is TRBJ1-2 and V is TRBV29-1, with 10 bases identical to TRBD1. CDR3 size: 14 residues. Germline assignment: CDR1 SQVTM and CDR2 ANQGSEA. J lost 3 bases, V lost 1 base, and 2 bases had no gene match. This CDR3 is CSVEAGTGDYGYTF. CDR3 in DNA: TGCAGCGTTGAAGCCGGGACAGGGGACTATGGCTACACCTTC.

V and J are TRBV7-2 and TRBJ1-2, with a tentative D call TRBD1 (5 bases). The CDR3 length is 16 residues. Trimming stripped 5 bases from V and 4 bases from J, with 20 bases between. CDR1 is SGHTA and CDR2 is FQGNSA in the germline V gene. The CDR3 nucleotides are TGTGCCAGCAGCCCGCCCGGGACCCCAAAAAGCTATGGCTACACCTTC. It translates to CASSPPGTPKSYGYTF.

The chain employs TRBV11-3 and TRBJ2-1, with 7 bases aligning to TRBD1. The CDR3 runs to 15 residues. J lost 3 bases, V lost 5 bases, and 7 bases had no gene match. Germline CDR1 is SGHNT and CDR2 is YENEEA. The CDR3 sequence is CASSRGGVIYNEQFF. For the CDR3, the DNA is TGTGCCAGCAGCAGAGGGGGCGTCATCTACAATGAGCAGTTCTTC.

The chain recombines TRBV5-1 with TRBJ2-3; 7 bases are shared with TRBD1. V was pared by 4 bases and J by 2 bases, with 7 bases of the junction left unmatched. The length of the CDR3 is 15 residues. CDR1 and CDR2 (germline): SGHRS, YFSETQ. CDR3 nucleotide sequence: TGCGCCAGCAGCATCGGGACAGCAGTCACAGATACGCAGTATTTT. Translation: CASSIGTAVTDTQYF.

The genes are TRBV10-3 and TRBJ2-1; 7 positions match TRBD2. Unmatched junction bases numbered 7, after V lost 3 bases and J lost 2 bases. Germline loops: CDR1 ENHRY, CDR2 SYGVKD. This CDR3 is built from 16 residues. The CDR3 DNA reads as TGTGCCATCAGTGACCTGACTAGCATCGCCTACAATGAGCAGTTCTTC. This encodes CAISDLTSIAYNEQFF.

The rearrangement uses TRBV10-3 and TRBJ2-7; 9 bases align to TRBD2. Germline-derived CDR1 and CDR2 are ENHRY and SYGVKD. Trimming removed 6 bases from V and 7 bases from J; junction bases left unmatched: 19. The CDR3 contains 17 residues. The CDR3 bases are TGTGCCATCAGCAGCCCCGTGGGTGCGGGAGGGCCGGGGGAGCAGTACTTC. This translates into CAISSPVGAGGPGEQYF.

This chain's CDR3 is CASSKRGDVYNEQFF. The CDR3 coding sequence is TGTGCCAGCAGCAAAAGGGGGGACGTTTACAATGAGCAGTTCTTC. The chain carries TRBV7-6 and TRBJ2-1, with D perhaps given as TRBD1 or TRBD2 (6 bases each). This CDR3 is 15 amino acids long. V lost 5 bases and J lost 4, with 15 bases in between. Per the germline V gene, CDR1 is SGHVS and CDR2 is FNYEAQ.

The gene calls are TRBV19 and TRBJ2-2, with 7 bases aligning to TRBD1. V lost 5 bases, J lost 6 bases, and 6 bases stayed unmatched. This CDR3 region has 14 residues. CDR1 is LNHDA, CDR2 SQIVND, per germline (reference sequence). The CDR3: CASSQRGRAGELFF. For the CDR3, the DNA is TGTGCCAGTAGTCAAAGGGGGCGGGCCGGGGAGCTGTTTTTT.

This chain uses TRBV5-1 with TRBJ1-4, with D uncertain. Trimming took off 3 bases at V and 5 bases at J, with 17 bases between the two ends. Germline V gives CDR1 SGHRS, CDR2 YFSETQ. This CDR3 contains 16 residues. The CDR3 loop reads CASSSGSGGLNEKLFF. DNA for the CDR3: TGCGCCAGCAGCTCTGGCTCGGGCGGCCTAAATGAAAAACTGTTTTTT.

This clone was seen only once. Other DNA variants within this sample encode the same CDR3. J is TRBJ2-7 and V is TRBV19; 9 nucleotides align to TRBD2. Germline V gene sequence: CDR1 LNHDA, CDR2 SQIVND (reference sequence). After removal of 3 bases from V and 3 bases from J, the junction contained 6 bases not matched to a gene. This CDR3 has 15 amino acids. The chain's CDR3 is CASSIGGSGSYEQYF. As DNA, the CDR3 is TGTGCCAGTAGTATTGGTGGTAGCGGGAGCTACGAGCAGTACTTC.

The chain employs TRBV5-4 and TRBJ1-2; 7 nucleotides match TRBD1. The CDR3 has 12 residues. V trimming: 7 bases; J trimming: 12 bases; junction bases outside the gene matches: 12. Per germline, CDR1 SGHNT and CDR2 YYREEE (reference sequence). The CDR3, as DNA: TGTGCCAGCGGCCGGGACAGATCCGACCACACCTTC. As protein: CASGRDRSDHTF. The whole variable domain, remainder taken from reference TRBV5-4 and TRBJ1-2, is ETGVTQSPTHLIKTRGQQVTLRCSSQSGHNTVSWYQQALGQGPQFIFQYYREEENGRGNFPPRFSGLQFPNYSSELNVNALELDDSALYLCASGRDRSDHTFGSGTRLTVV.

The chain employs TRBV5-1 and TRBJ1-4, with TRBD1 as a possible D gene (5 bases). CDR1 and CDR2 (germline): SGHRS, YFSETQ. The CDR3 spans 15 residues. V gave up 0 bases and J gave up 5 bases, with 11 bases separating them. The CDR3 spells CASSLGVRQNEKLFF. The CDR3 DNA reads TGCGCCAGCAGCTTGGGTGTTCGACAGAATGAAAAACTGTTTTTT.

The chain joins TRBV6-1 to TRBJ1-1; weak D call: TRBD1 (5 bases). Deletions cut 4 bases from V and 2 bases from J, with 17 bases between. This CDR3 spans 16 amino acids. Germline V gives CDR1 MNHNS, CDR2 SASEGT. The CDR3 sequence: CASSGRTYRSNTEAFF. In DNA, the CDR3 is TGTGCCAGCAGTGGTCGTACGTACAGGAGTAACACTGAAGCTTTCTTT.

This sequence joins TRBV7-9 and TRBJ2-5; 10 positions agree with TRBD1. The trim removed 3 bases at V and 5 bases at J, leaving 6 bases unmatched. Per germline, CDR1 SEHNR and CDR2 FQNEAQ (reference sequence). This CDR3 has 15 residues. The CDR3: CASSFGDRGVETQYF. DNA of the CDR3: TGTGCCAGCAGCTTCGGGGACAGGGGCGTGGAGACCCAGTACTTC.

The chain links TRBV29-1 to TRBJ2-3; maybe TRBD2 (6 bases). CDR3 length equals 16 residues. Germline V lookup: CDR1 SQVTM, CDR2 ANQGSEA. V lost 7 bases, J lost 1 base, and 21 bases lay in between. CDR3 loop: CSAQGAGKWGTDTQYF. DNA for the CDR3: TGCAGCGCCCAAGGGGCGGGAAAGTGGGGCACAGATACGCAGTATTTT.

This rearrangement joins TRBV5-1 to TRBJ1-5; D is perhaps TRBD1 (5 bases). Trimming removed 4 bases from V and 5 bases from J, with 10 bases in between. The CDR3 has 13 residues. Germline CDR1 and CDR2: SGHRS and YFSETQ. CDR3 residues: CASSTTGDQPQHF. The CDR3 DNA reads TGCGCCAGCAGCACTACGGGGGATCAGCCCCAGCATTTT.

The chain carries TRBV7-6 and TRBJ2-7, with 8 bases fitting TRBD2. After removal of 4 bases from V and 2 bases from J, the junction contained 7 bases not matched to a gene. CDR3 length equals 15 residues. Germline CDR1 SGHVS, CDR2 FNYEAQ. In DNA, the CDR3 is TGTGCCAGCAGCTCGGGGGGGGGAGCCGCCTACGAGCAGTACTTC. It is translated as CASSSGGGAAYEQYF.

This chain joins TRBV28 and TRBJ2-7; D might be TRBD2 (6 bases). In germline, CDR1 is MDHEN, CDR2 SYDVKM. The CDR3 has 14 amino acids. With 1 base removed from V and 4 bases from J, the gap between germline ends came to 11 bases. The DNA for the CDR3 is TGTGCCAGCAGTTTATCGGGGGTAGTGTACGAGCAGTACTTC. Its protein is CASSLSGVVYEQYF.

This sequence joins TRBV6-5 and TRBJ2-1, with D unresolved. The CDR3 extends over 13 amino acids. Germline loops: CDR1 MNHEY, CDR2 SVGAGI. V was shortened by 5 bases and J by 7 bases, with 12 bases between the two germline ends. CDR3 residues: CASSNRPGNEQFF. The CDR3 bases are TGTGCCAGCAGTAACCGCCCCGGAAATGAGCAGTTCTTC.

The chain combines TRBV9 with TRBJ1-1; no reliable D call. The CDR3 spans 13 residues. Trimming removed 0 bases at V and 6 bases at J, with 9 bases between. Germline CDR1 and CDR2: SGDLS and YYNGEE. The CDR3 region is CASSVAPGAEAFF. CDR3 nucleotide sequence: TGTGCCAGCAGCGTAGCTCCTGGGGCTGAAGCTTTCTTT. The variable domain in full, with the rest retrieved from reference TRBV9 and TRBJ1-1, is DSGVTQTPKHLITATGQRVTLRCSPRSGDLSVYWYQQSLDQGLQFLIQYYNGEERAKGNILERFSAQQFPDLHSELNLSSLELGDSALYFCASSVAPGAEAFFGQGTRLTVV.

As concerns this clone: Other DNA sequences in the sample encode the same CDR3. The chain joins TRBV30 to TRBJ1-5, with D unresolved. Trimming stripped 3 bases from V and 5 bases from J, with 11 bases between. This CDR3 comprises 13 residues. Germline CDR1 and CDR2: GTSNPN and SVGIG (reference sequence). The CDR3 region has the DNA TGTGCCTGGAGCCCCGACCGTGATCAGCCCCAGCATTTT. Encoded protein: CAWSPDRDQPQHF.

The table lists this clone with a count of one. V and J are TRBV29-1 and TRBJ1-1; 10 nucleotides line up with TRBD1. The CDR3 covers 13 residues. J lost 8 bases, V lost 8 bases, and 11 bases had no gene match. Looked up from germline, CDR1 is SQVTM and CDR2 is ANQGSEA. CDR3 sequence (DNA): TGCAGCCCATCTACCGGGACAGGGGCCGAAGCTTTCTTT. This sequence encodes CSPSTGTGAEAFF.

This clone appeared once. V and J are TRBV12-5 and TRBJ1-1; D not certain. The CDR3 contains 13 residues. Deletions cut 2 bases from V and 1 base from J, with 5 bases between. The germline V gene encodes CDR1 LGHNT and CDR2 FRNRAP. The CDR3 coding sequence is TGTGCTAGTGGTTTGAGGCGGAACACTGAAGCTTTCTTT. Translating gives CASGLRRNTEAFF.

The chain employs TRBV11-3 and TRBJ2-1, with 9 bases identical to TRBD2. Looked up from germline, CDR1 is SGHNT and CDR2 is YENEEA. After removal of 5 bases from V and 7 bases from J, the junction contained 9 bases not matched to a gene. This CDR3 is 15 amino acids long. CDR3 bases: TGTGCCAGCAGCCGAATTAGCGGGAGTGAAAATGAGCAGTTCTTC. The encoded protein is CASSRISGSENEQFF.

The chain combines TRBV4-1 with TRBJ1-1; 8 bases line up with TRBD1. Germline values: CDR1 MGHRA, CDR2 YSYEKL. This CDR3 has 17 amino acids. The ends lost 5 bases at V and 5 bases at J; junction bases unmatched: 16. In nucleotides, the CDR3 is TGCGCCAGCAGCAGTCAGGGGGCCCCGTACTCCCGGACTGAAGCTTTCTTT. It yields the protein CASSSQGAPYSRTEAFF.